Here is one TCR beta chain with its context. CD8+ and CD4+ T cells circulating in blood were sequenced for TCR beta. Random-hexamer reverse transcription was applied to 0.5 to 1 ug RNA. TCRdb fed the immunoSEQ multiplex PCR reads into MiXCR, producing one record per CDR3 protein. The data contain 75,000 to 100,000 distinct CDR3 sequences, 85% to 95% of them singletons. The sample is drawn from a study of CD8 T cells in Susac syndrome. The V end was cut by 2 bases, the J end by 5 bases, with 5 bases between. The length of the CDR3 is 12 residues. Germline lookup yields CDR1 MNHEY and CDR2 SVGEGT. This chain connects TRBV6-2 or TRBV6-3 to TRBJ2-3; no clear D gene. The sample taken for sequencing was CD8+ T cells from PBMCs. The TCR was taken from a human donor in good health. The chain's CDR3 is CASSYLGDTQYF. The CDR3 DNA reads as TGTGCCAGCAGTTACCTGGGAGATACGCAGTATTTT.